One and the same sample provided the 14 T cell receptor beta chains below, sequenced in a study of blood T cells in healthy people across ages (dated by TCRdb to 2015 to 2017). Library method: 5' RACE. Sequencing relied on an Illumina HiSeq 2500. A second roughly 7 to 11 cycle PCR used a sample-barcoded 5' primer and a J-beta primer mix. TCRdb applied fastp at Q25 and MiXCR to the public reads, then kept only in-frame beta chains. Every entry covers one CDR3 protein and lists the most common genes and DNA from its rows. This sample is represented by 1.5 million to 2 million distinct CDR3 sequences; 40% to 55% of them were singletons. The ten most abundant clones make up over 2% of the sample. The material sequenced was blood. All receptors come from a woman in her 40s in good health.

With regard to this clonotype: One end of the junction fails to match germline, which may point to a read error. The V call is TRBV18, the J call TRBJ2-5, with D perhaps matching TRBD1 (6 bases). The CDR3 runs to 16 residues. Per germline, CDR1 KGHSH and CDR2 LQKENI. CDR3 bases: TGTGCCAGCCCACCAAAGGGGGTTACGACAACAGAGACCCAGTACTTC. Translating gives CASPPKGVTTTETQYF. Complete variable domain (other parts from reference TRBV18 and TRBJ2-5): NAGVMQNPRHLVRRRGQEARLRCSPMKGHSHVYWYRQLPEEGLKFMVYLQKENIIDESGMPKERFSAEFPKEGPSILRIQQVVRGDSAAYFCASPPKGVTTTETQYFGPGTRLLVL.

The chain carries TRBV27 and TRBJ1-4, with 7 bases aligning to TRBD1. This CDR3 spans 16 amino acids. Germline values: CDR1 MNHEY, CDR2 SMNVEV (reference sequence). Losses at the gene ends were 4 bases for V and 8 bases for J; bases not matched to a gene: 13. CDR3 sequence reads: CASSYPRQGWGEKLFF. The CDR3 DNA sequence: TGTGCCAGCAGTTACCCCCGACAGGGTTGGGGAGAAAAACTGTTTTTT.

This clonotype was seen ten or more times. The rearrangement uses TRBV12-3 or TRBV12-4 and TRBJ2-1; tentative D call: TRBD2 (7 bases). The germline V and J ends were trimmed by 0 bases and 6 bases, with 9 bases remaining between them. There are 14 residues in the CDR3. The CDR3 DNA sequence: TGTGCCAGCAGTTTAGCGGGGGGGCTCAATGAGCAGTTCTTC. Amino acid sequence: CASSLAGGLNEQFF.

This chain connects TRBV20-1 to TRBJ1-2; possible D gene TRBD1, 6 bases. This CDR3 contains 15 residues. With 5 bases removed from V and 3 bases from J, the gap between germline ends came to 19 bases. CDR1 and CDR2 from the germline V gene are DFQATT and SNEGSKA (reference sequence). The CDR3 region is CSAPHRAGVDYGYTF. CDR3 DNA sequence: TGCAGTGCTCCCCACCGGGCAGGGGTGGACTATGGCTACACCTTC.

V and J are TRBV7-9 and TRBJ1-6, with D perhaps TRBD1 (5 bases). Trimming took off 5 bases at V and 7 bases at J, with 15 bases between the two ends. CDR1 is SEHNR, CDR2 FQNEAQ, per germline (reference sequence). The CDR3 is 15 residues long. Written as DNA, the CDR3 is TGTGCCAGCAGCCCGCCTGACAGCACAAATTCACCCCTCCACTTT. Amino acid sequence: CASSPPDSTNSPLHF.

The V and J genes are TRBV29-1 and TRBJ1-3, with D maybe TRBD1 (5 bases). The germline V and J ends were trimmed by 1 base and 4 bases, with 17 bases remaining between them. CDR1 and CDR2 (germline): SQVTM, ANQGSEA. The CDR3 extends over 16 amino acids. The CDR3 spells CSVEGRTGDGGNTIYF. For the CDR3, the DNA is TGCAGCGTTGAAGGGCGGACGGGGGATGGAGGAAACACCATATATTTT.

The rearrangement joins TRBV11-2 to TRBJ2-1, with 10 bases aligning to TRBD2. The CDR3 covers 15 residues. V was pared by 6 bases and J by 6 bases, with 8 bases of the junction left unmatched. Germline V gene sequence: CDR1 SGHAT, CDR2 FQNNGV. The CDR3 region is CASRLGLAEGNEQFF. The CDR3, as DNA: TGTGCCAGCAGACTAGGACTAGCGGAGGGCAATGAGCAGTTCTTC.

The sample holds one count of this clonotype. The chain links TRBV28 to TRBJ2-7, with D perhaps matching TRBD2 (6 bases). The germline V gene has CDR1 MDHEN and CDR2 SYDVKM. V lost 6 bases, J lost 2 bases, and 14 bases lay in between. The CDR3 length is 14 residues. This CDR3 is CASRTGRDPYEQYF. For the CDR3, the DNA is TGTGCCAGCAGGACGGGGCGGGATCCCTACGAGCAGTACTTC.

The chain recombines TRBV4-2 with TRBJ2-7; D is undetermined. CDR3 length: 15 residues. Germline V gene sequence: CDR1 LGHNA, CDR2 YNFKEQ. Trimming removed 4 bases from V and 1 base from J, with 14 bases in between. The chain's CDR3 is CASSPKVLTSYEQYF. The CDR3 DNA is TGTGCCAGCAGCCCAAAGGTGTTGACGTCCTACGAGCAGTACTTC.

The count of this clonotype is one. J is TRBJ2-7 and V is TRBV6-5, with TRBD2 identical over 7 bases. The CDR3 totals 17 residues. Germline V gene sequence: CDR1 MNHEY, CDR2 SVGAGI. V trimming: 4 bases; J trimming: 8 bases; junction bases outside the gene matches: 20. CDR3 residues: CASSSERSGTTRAKQYF. CDR3 DNA: TGTGCCAGCAGTTCGGAGAGATCCGGGACTACCCGCGCCAAGCAGTACTTC.

The chain combines TRBV20-1 with TRBJ2-2; perhaps TRBD1 as D (6 bases). The CDR3 extends over 15 amino acids. Looked up from germline, CDR1 is DFQATT and CDR2 is SNEGSKA (reference sequence). Trimming removed 5 bases from V and 0 bases from J, with 13 bases in between. Here the CDR3 reads CSAPLGGANTGELFF. DNA of the CDR3: TGCAGTGCTCCCCTAGGGGGAGCGAACACCGGGGAGCTGTTTTTT.

This chain uses TRBV12-3 or TRBV12-4 with TRBJ1-2; weak D call: TRBD1 (5 bases). V lost 6 bases and J lost 4, with 12 bases in between. The CDR3 runs 13 residues. Here the CDR3 reads CASSPGSLYGYTF. The CDR3 DNA is TGTGCCAGCAGCCCAGGGAGCCTCTATGGCTACACCTTC.

This clonotype was detected only a few times. The CDR3 region has the DNA TGCAGTGCTAGACAAGAACAGGGGCTGAGCAATCAGCCCCAGCATTTT. Protein product: CSARQEQGLSNQPQHF. The chain links TRBV20-1 to TRBJ1-5, with 7 bases lining up with TRBD1. The V and J ends lost 2 bases and 1 base, in that order; junction bases with no gene match: 8. The CDR3 spans 16 residues. The germline V gene encodes CDR1 DFQATT and CDR2 SNEGSKA (reference sequence).

The V call is TRBV5-4, the J call TRBJ2-1, with D possibly matching TRBD1 (6 bases). The CDR3 totals 15 residues. From germline, CDR1 is SGHNT and CDR2 YYREEE (reference sequence). Trimming took off 6 bases at V and 4 bases at J, with 17 bases between the two ends. CDR3 protein: CASTPGQGMYNEQFF. CDR3 in DNA: TGTGCCAGCACCCCGGGGCAGGGGATGTACAATGAGCAGTTCTTC.